This TCR beta chain was sequenced for a study of OX40 agonist ivuxolimab in advanced cancers. The wider study: One patient with hepatocellular carcinoma and two with cutaneous melanoma, three in all, had partial responses.

The investigators sampled blood at baseline, at cycle 4 day 1, and at cycle 7 day 1. The V gene lost 6 bases and the J gene lost 1 base, with 12 bases spanning the gap. The CDR3 is 14 amino acids. Germline CDR1 is MNHEY and CDR2 is SVGAGI. TCRdb's table, derived via immunoSEQ multiplex PCR, lists solely in-frame clones and lacks some. The sample carries 70,000 to 95,000 clones, about 83% recorded once. The source was CD4+ or CD8+ T cells sorted from blood, collected in a trial of the OX40 agonist ivuxolimab. The rearrangement joins TRBV6-5 to TRBJ1-1, with D perhaps matching TRBD1 (6 bases). The receptor's source is an adult with an advanced solid tumor such as melanoma, head and neck, liver or kidney cancer. DNA of the CDR3: TGTGCCAGCAGCCCCAGGACAGCGAACACTGAAGCTTTCTTT. Protein product: CASSPRTANTEAFF.